This entry is about one TCR beta chain. CDR1 is SGHRS and CDR2 is YFSETQ in the germline V gene. The CDR3 covers 14 residues. The V end lost 0 bases, the J end lost 3 bases, and 10 bases lay between the germline ends. This entry comes from a study of control samples from healthy donors and cancer patients. Assay: immunoSEQ multiplex PCR; the TCRdb copy retains only in-frame clones and omits some. The repertoire holds under 200,000 clones, about 91% seen once, with approximately 4.9% in the top ten. Specimen: blood. The chain carries TRBV5-1 and TRBJ2-7, with unresolved D. This TCR was sampled from a woman in her twenties or thirties in good health. CDR3 residues: CASSLGQRLYEQYF. In DNA form, the CDR3 reads TGCGCCAGCAGCTTGGGACAACGGCTCTACGAGCAGTACTTC.